This T cell receptor (beta chain) derives from a study of T cell responses to AZD1222 COVID-19 vaccine. Data came from immunoSEQ multiplex PCR; TCRdb stores just in-frame clones and leaves some out. The sample includes around 130,000 clones, approximately 93% seen only once; the top ten take 0.91%. Germline assignment: CDR1 SGHAT and CDR2 FQNNGV. V gave up 5 bases and J gave up 5 bases; unmatched junction bases: 7. This CDR3 is 14 amino acids long. The sequencing here drew on peripheral blood, taken on day 0 of AZD1222 vaccination. The sequence derives from an adult in good health. This chain connects TRBV11-2 to TRBJ2-7; TRBD2 matches 9 bases. The CDR3 nucleotides are TGTGCCAGCAGCCCCCAGACTAGCGGCGACGAGCAGTACTTC. This encodes CASSPQTSGDEQYF.